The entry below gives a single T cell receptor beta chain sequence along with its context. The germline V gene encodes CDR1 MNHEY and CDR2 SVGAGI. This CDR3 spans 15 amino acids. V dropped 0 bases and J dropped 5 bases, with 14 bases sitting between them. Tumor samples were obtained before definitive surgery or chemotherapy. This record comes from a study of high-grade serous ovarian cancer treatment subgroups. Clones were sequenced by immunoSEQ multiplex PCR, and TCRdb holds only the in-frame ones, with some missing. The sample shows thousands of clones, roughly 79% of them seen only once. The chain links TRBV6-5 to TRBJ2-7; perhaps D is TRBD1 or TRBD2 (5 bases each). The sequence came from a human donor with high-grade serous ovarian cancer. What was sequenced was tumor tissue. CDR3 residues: CASSYSRDPQDEQYF. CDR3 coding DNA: TGTGCCAGCAGTTACTCGAGGGACCCACAGGACGAGCAGTACTTC.